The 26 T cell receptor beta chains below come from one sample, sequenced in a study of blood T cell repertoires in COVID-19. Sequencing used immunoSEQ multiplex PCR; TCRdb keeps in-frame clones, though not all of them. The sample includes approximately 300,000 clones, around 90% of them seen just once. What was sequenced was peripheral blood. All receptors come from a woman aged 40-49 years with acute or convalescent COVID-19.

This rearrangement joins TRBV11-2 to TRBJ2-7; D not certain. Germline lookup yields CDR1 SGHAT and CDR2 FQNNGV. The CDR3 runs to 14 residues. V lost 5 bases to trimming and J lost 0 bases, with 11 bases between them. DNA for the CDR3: TGTGCCAGCAGCGTGCCACAGAGCTCCTACGAGCAGTACGTC. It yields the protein CASSVPQSSYEQYV.

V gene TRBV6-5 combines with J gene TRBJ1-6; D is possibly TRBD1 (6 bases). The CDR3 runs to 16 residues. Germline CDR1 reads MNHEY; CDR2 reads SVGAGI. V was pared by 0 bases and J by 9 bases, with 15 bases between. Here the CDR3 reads CASSYSMGAGSSPLHF. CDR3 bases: TGTGCCAGCAGTTACTCGATGGGGGCAGGTAGTTCACCCCTCCACTTT.

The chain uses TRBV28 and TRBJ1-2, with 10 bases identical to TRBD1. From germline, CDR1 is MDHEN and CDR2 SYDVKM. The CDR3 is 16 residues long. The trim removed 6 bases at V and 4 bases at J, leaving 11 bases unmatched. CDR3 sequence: CASSASTGGLGYGYTF. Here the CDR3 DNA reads TGTGCCAGCAGCGCCTCGACAGGGGGCTTGGGCTATGGCTACACCTTC.

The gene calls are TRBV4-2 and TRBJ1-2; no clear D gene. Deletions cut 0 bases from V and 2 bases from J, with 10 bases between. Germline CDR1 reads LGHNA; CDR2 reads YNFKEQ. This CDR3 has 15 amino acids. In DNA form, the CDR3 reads TGTGCCAGCAGCCAAGATCGGGTCCGGAACTATGGCTACACCTTC. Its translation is CASSQDRVRNYGYTF.

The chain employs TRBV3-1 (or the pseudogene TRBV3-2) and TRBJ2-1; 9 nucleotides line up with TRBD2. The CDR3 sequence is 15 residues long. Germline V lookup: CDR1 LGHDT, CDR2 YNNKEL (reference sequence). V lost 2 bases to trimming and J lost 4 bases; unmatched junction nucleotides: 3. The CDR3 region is CASSQTSGLYNEQFF. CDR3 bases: TGTGCCAGCAGCCAAACTAGCGGGCTATACAATGAGCAGTTCTTC.

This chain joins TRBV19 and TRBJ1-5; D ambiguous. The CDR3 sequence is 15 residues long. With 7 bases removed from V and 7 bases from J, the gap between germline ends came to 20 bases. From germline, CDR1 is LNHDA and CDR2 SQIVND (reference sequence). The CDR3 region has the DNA TGTGCCAGTACTGAGGGAGGCGGTGTGGGCCAGCCCCAGCATTTT. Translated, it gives CASTEGGGVGQPQHF. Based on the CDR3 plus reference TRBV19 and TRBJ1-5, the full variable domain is DGGITQSPKYLFRKEGQNVTLSCEQNLNHDAMYWYRQDPGQGLRLIYYSQIVNDFQKGDIAEGYSVSREKKESFPLTVTSAQKNPTAFYLCASTEGGGVGQPQHFGDGTRLSIL.

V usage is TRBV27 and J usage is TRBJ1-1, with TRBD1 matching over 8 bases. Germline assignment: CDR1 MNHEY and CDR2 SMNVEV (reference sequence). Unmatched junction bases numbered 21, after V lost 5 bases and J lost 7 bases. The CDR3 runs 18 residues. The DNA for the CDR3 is TGTGCCAGCAGTCCCTATCGACAGGGGACGGGGGGTAGCAGTGAAGCTTTCTTT. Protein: CASSPYRQGTGGSSEAFF.

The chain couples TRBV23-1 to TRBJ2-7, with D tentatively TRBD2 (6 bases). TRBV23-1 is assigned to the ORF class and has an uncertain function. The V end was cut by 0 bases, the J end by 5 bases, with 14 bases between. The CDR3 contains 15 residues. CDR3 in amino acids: CASSQSAGLTHEQYV. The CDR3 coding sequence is TGCGCCAGCAGTCAATCGGCGGGGTTAACCCACGAGCAGTACGTC.

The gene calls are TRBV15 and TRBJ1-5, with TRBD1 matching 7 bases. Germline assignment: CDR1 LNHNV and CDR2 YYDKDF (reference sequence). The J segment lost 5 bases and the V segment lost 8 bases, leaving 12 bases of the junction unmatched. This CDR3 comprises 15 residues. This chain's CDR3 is CATEERGQRDQPQHF. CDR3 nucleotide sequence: TGTGCCACCGAGGAGAGGGGGCAGAGGGATCAGCCCCAGCATTTT. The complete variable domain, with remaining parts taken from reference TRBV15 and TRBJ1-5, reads DAMVIQNPRYQVTQFGKPVTLSCSQTLNHNVMYWYQQKSSQAPKLLFHYYDKDFNNEADTPDNFQSRRPNTSFCFLDIRSPGLGDTAMYLCATEERGQRDQPQHFGDGTRLSIL.

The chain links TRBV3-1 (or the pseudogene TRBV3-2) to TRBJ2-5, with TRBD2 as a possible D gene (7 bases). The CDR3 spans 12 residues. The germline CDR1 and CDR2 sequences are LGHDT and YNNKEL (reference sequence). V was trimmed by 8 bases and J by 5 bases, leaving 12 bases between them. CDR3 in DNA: TGTGCCAGCGCCCGGGGGGCGGAGACCCAGTACTTC. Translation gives CASARGAETQYF.

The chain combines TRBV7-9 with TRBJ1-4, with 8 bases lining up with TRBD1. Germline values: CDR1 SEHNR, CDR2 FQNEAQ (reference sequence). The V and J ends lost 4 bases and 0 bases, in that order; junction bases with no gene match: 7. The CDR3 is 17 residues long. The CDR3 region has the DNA TGTGCCAGCAGCTCGGGACAGGACTTTGCAACTAATGAAAAACTGTTTTTT. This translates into CASSSGQDFATNEKLFF.

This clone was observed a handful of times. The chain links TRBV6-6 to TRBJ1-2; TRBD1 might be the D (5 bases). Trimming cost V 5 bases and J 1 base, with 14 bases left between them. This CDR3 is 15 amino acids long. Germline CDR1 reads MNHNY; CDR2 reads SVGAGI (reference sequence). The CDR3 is CASSGGAVNNYGYTF. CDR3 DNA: TGTGCCAGCAGTGGTGGGGCAGTTAATAACTATGGCTACACCTTC.

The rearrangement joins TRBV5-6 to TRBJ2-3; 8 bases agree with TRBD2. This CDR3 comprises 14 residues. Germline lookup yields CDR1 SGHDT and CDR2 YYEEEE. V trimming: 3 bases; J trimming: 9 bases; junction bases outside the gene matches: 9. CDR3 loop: CASSSAGAEDTQYF. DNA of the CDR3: TGTGCCAGCAGCTCAGCGGGGGCCGAGGACACGCAGTATTTT.

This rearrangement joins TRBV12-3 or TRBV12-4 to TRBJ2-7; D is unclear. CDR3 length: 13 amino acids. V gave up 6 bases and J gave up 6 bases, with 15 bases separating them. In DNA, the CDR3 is TGTGCCAGCAGGACGACTCGAAGCACCGAGCAGTACGTC. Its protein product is CASRTTRSTEQYV.

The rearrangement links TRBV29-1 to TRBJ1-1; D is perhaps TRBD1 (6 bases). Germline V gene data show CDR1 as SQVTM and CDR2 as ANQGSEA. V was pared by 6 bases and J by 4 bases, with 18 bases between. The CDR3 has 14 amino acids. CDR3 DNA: TGCAGCGTGGTTGTTACAGGGTTCGGCACTGAAGCTTTCTTT. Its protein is CSVVVTGFGTEAFF.

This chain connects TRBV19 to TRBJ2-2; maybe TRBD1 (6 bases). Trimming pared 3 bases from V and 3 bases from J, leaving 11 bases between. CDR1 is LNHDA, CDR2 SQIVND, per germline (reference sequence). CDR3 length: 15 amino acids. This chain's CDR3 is CASSMGASYTGELFF. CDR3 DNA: TGTGCCAGTAGTATGGGGGCGTCTTACACCGGGGAGCTGTTTTTT.

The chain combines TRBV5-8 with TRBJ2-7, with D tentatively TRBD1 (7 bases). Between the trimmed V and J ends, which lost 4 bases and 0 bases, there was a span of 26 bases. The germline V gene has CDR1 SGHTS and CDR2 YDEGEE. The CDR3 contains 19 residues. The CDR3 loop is CASSPGPNPGGSSSYEQYV. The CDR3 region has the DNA TGTGCCAGCAGCCCGGGACCCAACCCAGGGGGGTCAAGCTCCTACGAGCAGTACGTC.

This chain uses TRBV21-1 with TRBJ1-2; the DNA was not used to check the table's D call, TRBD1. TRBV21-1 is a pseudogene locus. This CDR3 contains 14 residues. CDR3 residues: CASSNFRDKYGYTF. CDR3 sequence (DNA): TGTGCCAGCAGCAATTTCCGGGACAAATATGGCTACACCTTC.

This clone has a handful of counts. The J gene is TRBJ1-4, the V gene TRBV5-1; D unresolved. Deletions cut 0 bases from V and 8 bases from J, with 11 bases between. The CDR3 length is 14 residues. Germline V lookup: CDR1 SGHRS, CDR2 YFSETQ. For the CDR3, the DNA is TGCGCCAGCAGCTTGGACGTCGGTCGGGAAAAACTGTTTTTT. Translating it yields CASSLDVGREKLFF. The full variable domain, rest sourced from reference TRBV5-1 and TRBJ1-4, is KAGVTQTPRYLIKTRGQQVTLSCSPISGHRSVSWYQQTPGQGLQFLFEYFSETQRNKGNFPGRFSGRQFSNSRSEMNVSTLELGDSALYLCASSLDVGREKLFFGSGTQLSVL.

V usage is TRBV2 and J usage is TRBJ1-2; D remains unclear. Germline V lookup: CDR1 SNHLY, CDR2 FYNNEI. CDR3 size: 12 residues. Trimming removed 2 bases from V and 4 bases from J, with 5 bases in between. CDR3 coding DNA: TGTGCCAGCAGTGAAACAGCCTATGGCTACACCTTC. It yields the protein CASSETAYGYTF.

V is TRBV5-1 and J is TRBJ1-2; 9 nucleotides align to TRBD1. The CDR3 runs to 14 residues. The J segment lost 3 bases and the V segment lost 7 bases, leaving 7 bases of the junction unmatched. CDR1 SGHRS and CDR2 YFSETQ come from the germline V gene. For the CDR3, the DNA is TGCGCCAGCGCCCAGGACAGGGGTCACTATGGCTACACCTTC. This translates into CASAQDRGHYGYTF.

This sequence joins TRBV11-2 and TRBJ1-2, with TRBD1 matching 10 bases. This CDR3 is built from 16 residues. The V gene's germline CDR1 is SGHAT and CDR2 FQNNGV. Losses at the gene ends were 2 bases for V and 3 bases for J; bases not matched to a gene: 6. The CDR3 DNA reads TGTGCCAGCAGCTTATCGGGACAGGGGAATGACTATGGCTACACCTTC. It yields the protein CASSLSGQGNDYGYTF.

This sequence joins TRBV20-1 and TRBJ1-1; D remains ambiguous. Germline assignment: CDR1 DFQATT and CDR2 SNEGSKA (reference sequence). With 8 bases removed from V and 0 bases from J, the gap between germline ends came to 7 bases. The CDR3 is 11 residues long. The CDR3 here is CSTRMNTEAFF. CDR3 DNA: TGCAGTACTCGAATGAACACTGAAGCTTTCTTT.

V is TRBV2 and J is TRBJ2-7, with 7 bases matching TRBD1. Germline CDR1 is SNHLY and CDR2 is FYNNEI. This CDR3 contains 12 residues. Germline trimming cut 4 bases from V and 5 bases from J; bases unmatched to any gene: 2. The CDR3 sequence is CASSVGGHEQYV. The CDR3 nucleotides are TGTGCCAGCAGTGTAGGGGGCCACGAGCAGTACGTC.

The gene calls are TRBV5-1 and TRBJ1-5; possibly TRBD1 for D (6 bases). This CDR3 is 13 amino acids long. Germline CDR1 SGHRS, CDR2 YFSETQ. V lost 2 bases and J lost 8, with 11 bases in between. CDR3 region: CASSFGAGEPQHF. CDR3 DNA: TGCGCCAGCAGCTTCGGGGCAGGGGAGCCCCAGCATTTT.

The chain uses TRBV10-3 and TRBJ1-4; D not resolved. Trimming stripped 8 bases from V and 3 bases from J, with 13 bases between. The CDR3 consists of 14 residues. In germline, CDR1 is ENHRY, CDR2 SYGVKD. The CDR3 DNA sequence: TGTGCCATCCGAGAGGGAAAGGCTAATGAAAAACTGTTTTTT. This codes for CAIREGKANEKLFF.